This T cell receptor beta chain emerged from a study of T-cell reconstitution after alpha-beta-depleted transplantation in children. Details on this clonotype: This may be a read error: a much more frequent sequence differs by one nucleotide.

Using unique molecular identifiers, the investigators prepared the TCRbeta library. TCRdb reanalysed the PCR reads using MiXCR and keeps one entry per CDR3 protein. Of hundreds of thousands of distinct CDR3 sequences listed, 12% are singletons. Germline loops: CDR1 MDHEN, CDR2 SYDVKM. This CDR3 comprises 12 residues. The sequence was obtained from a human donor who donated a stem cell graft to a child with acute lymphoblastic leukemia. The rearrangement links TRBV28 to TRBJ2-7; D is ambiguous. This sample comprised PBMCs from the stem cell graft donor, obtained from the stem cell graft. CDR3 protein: CASRLGGWPAHF. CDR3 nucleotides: TGTGCCAGCCGTTTAGGCGGATGGCCGGCCCACTTC.